The clone carrying this T cell receptor beta chain was observed a few times. Its target is unknown. Each CDR3 protein gets one entry after TCRdb re-called the reads with MiXCR. The data show approximately 300,000 distinct CDR3 sequences, with about 25% seen just once and approximately 12% held by the top ten. The data are from a study of T cell repertoires in cytomegalovirus infection. Germline-derived CDR1 and CDR2 are MDHEN and SYDVKM. V was trimmed by 8 bases and J by 3 bases, leaving 25 bases between them. There are 17 residues in the CDR3. The starting material was cultured PBMCs, obtained from culture after CMV antigen stimulation. The clonotype was recovered from a human donor in good health (CMV status not recorded). Some clones in this sample may be carry-over from other donors' samples. This chain links TRBV28 with TRBJ2-5; D possibly corresponds to TRBD1 (6 bases). The chain's CDR3 is CASPIQNRELMEETQYF. CDR3 nucleotide sequence: TGTGCCAGCCCAATACAAAACAGGGAACTTATGGAAGAGACCCAGTACTTC.